The 25 T cell receptor beta chains given below trace back to one sample, sequenced in a study of neurological immune-mediated disorders. TCRdb independently ran MiXCR on the 5' RACE reads; one entry per CDR3 protein. The profile shows tens of thousands of distinct CDR3 sequences, less than 5.5% of them singletons. Sequencing was done on a sample of PBMCs. These receptors all come from a man under 40 with multiple sclerosis.

The genes are TRBV20-1 and TRBJ2-2; D is perhaps TRBD1 or TRBD2 (6 bases each). The V end lost 1 base, the J end lost 6 bases, and 12 bases lay between the germline ends. CDR3 length: 14 residues. CDR1 is DFQATT, CDR2 SNEGSKA, per germline (reference sequence). In DNA, the CDR3 is TGCAGTGCTAGAGCCGCTCGGGGGCCCGGGGAGCTGTTTTTT. Encoded protein: CSARAARGPGELFF.

The table lists this clonotype with many counts. The rearrangement links TRBV24-1 to TRBJ1-5; 9 nucleotides match TRBD1. The CDR3 covers 15 residues. Germline assignment: CDR1 KGHDR and CDR2 SFDVKD. Unmatched junction bases numbered 7, after V lost 5 bases and J lost 6 bases. The chain's CDR3 is CATSGTGEAGQPQHF. The CDR3 DNA is TGTGCCACCAGTGGGACAGGGGAGGCGGGTCAGCCCCAGCATTTT.

The sample holds many counts of this clonotype. This chain links TRBV20-1 with TRBJ1-2; D possibly corresponds to TRBD1 (6 bases). Germline CDR1 and CDR2: DFQATT and SNEGSKA (reference sequence). The CDR3 is made up of 10 amino acids. Trimming shortened V by 7 bases and J by 6 bases, and 9 bases separated the two germline ends. The CDR3 here is CSVYRDGYTF. In DNA form, the CDR3 reads TGCAGTGTGTACAGGGATGGCTACACCTTC.

This clonotype was counted only a few times. The gene calls are TRBV24-1 and TRBJ2-3; TRBD1 agrees at 7 bases. V lost 9 bases, J lost 2 bases, and 4 bases stayed unmatched. The V gene's germline CDR1 is KGHDR and CDR2 SFDVKD. The CDR3 length is 13 residues. The CDR3 DNA is TGTGCCACCTCGGGACAGAACACAGATACGCAGTATTTT. Translated: CATSGQNTDTQYF.

CDR3 amino acids: CASNPGTDETQYF. CDR3 in DNA: TGTGCCAGCAATCCCGGGACCGATGAGACCCAGTACTTC. This rearrangement joins TRBV2 to TRBJ2-5; D may be TRBD1 or TRBD2 (5 bases each). CDR1 and CDR2 (germline): SNHLY, FYNNEI. The CDR3 has 13 residues. Trimming left V 7 bases short and J 5 bases short, with 14 bases between. Full variable domain (rest looked up from reference TRBV2 and TRBJ2-5): EPEVTQTPSHQVTQMGQEVILRCVPISNHLYFYWYRQILGQKVEFLVSFYNNEISEKSEIFDDQFSVERPDGSNFTLKIRSTKLEDSAMYFCASNPGTDETQYFGPGTRLLVL.

This clonotype was found a few times. The junction does not match germline at one end; this may be a read error. DNA for the CDR3: TGTGCCAGCTCACCAAAGGCCAGGGATTCACCCCTCAACTTT. Protein product: CASSPKARDSPLNF. The chain has TRBV18 and TRBJ1-6, with D tentatively TRBD1 (5 bases). The V gene's germline CDR1 is KGHSH and CDR2 LQKENI. CDR3 length: 14 residues.

Ten or more counts support this clonotype. This chain joins TRBV3-1 and TRBJ2-7; D might be TRBD2 (6 bases). The CDR3 has 12 residues. The V end was cut by 4 bases, the J end by 4 bases, with 8 bases between. The germline CDR1 and CDR2 sequences are LGHDT and YNNKEL (reference sequence). The CDR3 spells CASSRGTYEQYF. The CDR3 DNA is TGTGCCAGCAGCCGGGGGACTTACGAGCAGTACTTC.

There are a few counts of this clonotype. This chain links TRBV11-2 with TRBJ2-5, with 14 bases identical to TRBD2. The length of the CDR3 is 16 residues. CDR1 is SGHAT, CDR2 FQNNGV, per germline. Trimming cost V 5 bases and J 2 bases; bases outside gene matches: 4. CDR3 protein: CASSPRLAGGQETQYF. The DNA of the CDR3 is TGTGCCAGCAGCCCCAGACTAGCGGGGGGGCAAGAGACCCAGTACTTC.

This clonotype showed up many times. V usage is TRBV19 and J usage is TRBJ1-1; D is uncertain. Per the germline V gene, CDR1 is LNHDA and CDR2 is SQIVND (reference sequence). V lost 8 bases, J lost 4 bases, and 8 bases lay in between. The CDR3 sequence is 11 residues long. Here the CDR3 reads CASGGFTEAFF. DNA of the CDR3: TGTGCCAGTGGTGGTTTCACTGAAGCTTTCTTT. Full variable domain (outside the CDR3, taken from reference TRBV19 and TRBJ1-1): DGGITQSPKYLFRKEGQNVTLSCEQNLNHDAMYWYRQDPGQGLRLIYYSQIVNDFQKGDIAEGYSVSREKKESFPLTVTSAQKNPTAFYLCASGGFTEAFFGQGTRLTVV.

This clonotype was detected ten times or more. This rearrangement joins TRBV12-3 or TRBV12-4 to TRBJ1-2, with 9 bases fitting TRBD1. There are 15 residues in the CDR3. With V trimmed by 1 base and J by 4 bases, 4 bases remained unmatched. CDR3 nucleotide sequence: TGTGCCAGCAGTTTAGATGGACAGGGGCCCTATGGCTACACCTTC. Protein: CASSLDGQGPYGYTF.

This clonotype came up many times. The chain uses TRBV10-3 and TRBJ1-2; TRBD1 matches 7 bases. Germline CDR1 is ENHRY and CDR2 is SYGVKD. This CDR3 region has 13 residues. V dropped 10 bases and J dropped 5; count of bases not matched to a gene: 10. The CDR3 loop reads CASNYRGEYGYTF. As DNA, the CDR3 is TGTGCCAGCAACTACAGGGGAGAGTATGGCTACACCTTC.

This clonotype occurred many times. As DNA, the CDR3 is TGTGCCAGCAGCTCTGACCCAACTACTCTCTATGGCTACACCTTC. Translation gives CASSSDPTTLYGYTF. The V call is TRBV5-5, the J call TRBJ1-2; D unresolved. The CDR3 loop spans 15 amino acids. In germline, CDR1 is SGHKS, CDR2 YYEKEE (reference sequence). V dropped 3 bases and J dropped 4 bases, with 16 bases sitting between them.

The sample holds many counts of this clonotype. The chain recombines TRBV20-1 with TRBJ1-1; D is undetermined. The CDR3 has 12 amino acids. Germline V CDR1 and CDR2: DFQATT, SNEGSKA (reference sequence). V was cut by 6 bases and J by 7 bases, with 15 bases left in between. This CDR3 is CSARSRGSEAFF. The CDR3 bases are TGCAGTGCGAGATCTAGAGGAAGTGAAGCTTTCTTT.

Many counts were recorded for this clonotype. The chain combines TRBV5-4 with TRBJ2-1, with a possible D match to TRBD2 (5 bases). CDR1 SGHNT and CDR2 YYREEE come from the germline V gene (reference sequence). The CDR3 contains 13 residues. V dropped 1 base and J dropped 5 bases, with 7 bases sitting between them. The CDR3 protein is CASSLRRDNEQFF. Here the CDR3 DNA reads TGTGCCAGCAGCTTGAGGCGGGACAATGAGCAGTTCTTC.

This clonotype was observed many times. The V call is TRBV11-2, the J call TRBJ1-2; D is unresolved. The CDR3 totals 12 residues. CDR1 is SGHAT, CDR2 FQNNGV, per germline. V was pared by 1 base and J by 7 bases, with 7 bases between. In nucleotides, the CDR3 is TGTGCCAGCAGCTTAGGGGCCACTGGCTACACCTTC. The encoded protein is CASSLGATGYTF.

The chain has TRBV5-1 and TRBJ1-6; D unresolved. The CDR3 extends over 14 amino acids. From germline, CDR1 is SGHRS and CDR2 YFSETQ. V lost 0 bases to trimming and J lost 7 bases, with 8 bases between them. The CDR3 spells CASSLEVRNSPLHF. DNA for the CDR3: TGCGCCAGCAGCTTGGAGGTGCGGAATTCACCCCTCCACTTT.

This clonotype was detected many times. This CDR3 reads CASSLGGEGHMNTEAFF. The DNA of the CDR3 is TGTGCCAGCAGTTTGGGAGGGGAAGGCCACATGAACACTGAAGCTTTCTTT. J is TRBJ1-1 and V is TRBV12-3 or TRBV12-4; D possibly corresponds to TRBD1 (5 bases). This CDR3 spans 17 amino acids. The V and J ends lost 3 bases and 0 bases respectively, with 17 bases between them.

This clonotype appeared many times. The CDR3 loop reads CATSRDDFGVDGFHTEAFF. CDR3 nucleotide sequence: TGTGCCACCAGCAGAGATGATTTCGGGGTTGACGGGTTTCACACTGAAGCTTTCTTT. The gene calls are TRBV15 and TRBJ1-1, with no clear D. V lost 0 bases to trimming and J lost 3 bases, with 23 bases between them. Looked up from germline, CDR1 is LNHNV and CDR2 is YYDKDF (reference sequence). The CDR3 extends over 19 amino acids.

The CDR3: CSARDHRQGHTGELFF. In DNA, the CDR3 is TGCAGTGCTAGAGACCACCGACAGGGGCACACCGGGGAGCTGTTTTTT. J is TRBJ2-2 and V is TRBV20-1, with 8 bases fitting TRBD1. The CDR3 runs 16 residues. The V gene end was trimmed by 0 bases and the J gene end by 3 bases; junction bases not matched to a gene: 6. Germline V CDR1 and CDR2: DFQATT, SNEGSKA (reference sequence).

This clonotype was observed many times. The rearrangement uses TRBV27 and TRBJ2-7, with TRBD1 matching over 11 bases. This CDR3 spans 15 amino acids. CDR1 and CDR2 (germline): MNHEY, SMNVEV (reference sequence). Trimming at V came to 4 bases and at J to 4 bases, leaving 6 bases not matched to a gene. CDR3 loop: CASSSGTGGSYEQYF. In nucleotides, the CDR3 is TGTGCCAGCAGTTCCGGGACAGGGGGATCGTACGAGCAGTACTTC.

In its sample, this clonotype was seen many times. The chain employs TRBV7-6 and TRBJ2-1, with 16 positions matching TRBD2. Trimming cost V 1 base and J 8 bases; bases outside gene matches: 5. Looked up from germline, CDR1 is SGHVS and CDR2 is FNYEAQ. This CDR3 region has 17 residues. CDR3 sequence (DNA): TGTGCCAGCAGCTTAGTAGGGACTAGCGGGGGGGCGCATGAGCAGTTCTTC. Translating it yields CASSLVGTSGGAHEQFF.

In the case of this clonotype: This sequence may be a read error, since a much larger clone differs from it by one base. The genes are TRBV10-3 and TRBJ1-2; a weak D match, TRBD1 (5 bases). Looked up from germline, CDR1 is ENHRY and CDR2 is SYGVKD. The CDR3 length is 12 residues. The CDR3 loop reads CVITEGSYGYTF. CDR3 coding DNA: TGTGTCATCACCGAGGGGAGCTATGGCTACACCTTC.

This clonotype was counted a few times. The rearrangement joins TRBV5-1 to TRBJ2-1; weak D call: TRBD1 (6 bases). V lost 3 bases, J lost 4 bases, and 20 bases lay in between. Germline V lookup: CDR1 SGHRS, CDR2 YFSETQ. This CDR3 has 17 amino acids. The CDR3 DNA reads TGCGCCAGCAGCTGGGGGCCTCGGGGACCTTTATACAATGAGCAGTTCTTC. Protein: CASSWGPRGPLYNEQFF.

At least ten counts were recorded for this clonotype. The rearrangement uses TRBV2 and TRBJ2-7; no definite D call. The CDR3 contains 13 residues. Trimming stripped 5 bases from V and 7 bases from J, with 15 bases between. Germline lookup yields CDR1 SNHLY and CDR2 FYNNEI. CDR3: CASSIPFQVEQYV. The CDR3, as DNA: TGTGCCAGCAGTATCCCTTTCCAGGTTGAGCAGTACGTC.

The chain has TRBV20-1 and TRBJ1-2, with D possibly matching TRBD1 (6 bases). CDR1 and CDR2 from the germline V gene are DFQATT and SNEGSKA (reference sequence). This CDR3 spans 12 amino acids. The V end was cut by 5 bases, the J end by 10 bases, with 17 bases between. The CDR3 sequence is CSARPGHEAYTF. The DNA for the CDR3 is TGCAGTGCTCGCCCGGGACACGAGGCCTACACCTTC.